This TCR beta chain emerged from a study of shared clonotypes between healthy human individuals. Study at large: There were three CD4 naive, three CD4 memory, two CD8 naive and one CD8 memory plates per donor. Study-level points and caveats: Though the depth was large, rarefaction showed that sorted-subset sequencing was incomplete. Generally, estimated richness proved larger in naive subsets than it did in memory subsets.

Sorted-subset replicate PCR reactions were performed with about 210 ng DNA, corresponding to roughly 30,000 T cell genomes. Repertoires were generated with immunoSEQ multiplex PCR, while TCRdb's copy carries only in-frame clones and drops some. The sample shows millions of clones, more than 80% of them seen only once. The CDR3 sequence is 16 residues long. Unmatched junction bases numbered 4, after V lost 1 base and J lost 0 bases. The germline gives CDR1 SGHTA, CDR2 FQGNSA. On this clone itself: Its antigen is as yet unknown.

The receptor was isolated from a man younger than 35 in good health. Some clones in this sample may be carry-over from other donors' samples. This chain joins TRBV7-2 and TRBJ2-7; the match to TRBD2 covers 9 bases. The sequenced material came from naive CD4+ T cells from PBMCs. Subset of the sample: CD45RA+ positively selected. The CDR3 here is CASSLVAGAASYEQYF. CDR3 bases: TGTGCCAGCAGCTTAGTAGCGGGGGCAGCCTCCTACGAGCAGTACTTC.